The 25 T cell receptor beta chains below all came from one sample that was sequenced in a study of T cell repertoires in aging, cancer and after chemotherapy. Multiplex touch-down PCR with TRB-A/B primers amplified rearranged V-D-J TRB sequences. TCRdb called the multiplex PCR reads again in MiXCR, with one record for every CDR3 protein. Of about 9,500 distinct CDR3 sequences listed, roughly a third were seen once; the top ten hold 3.5%. The template was genomic DNA from peripheral blood, not RNA. Sequencing was carried out using blood. These receptors all stem from a human donor in good health.

The sample holds one count of this clonotype. The chain is built from TRBV28 and TRBJ2-4, with TRBD1 identical over 9 bases. With the DNA end fitting TRBJ2-7 better, the J assignment may be wrong. This CDR3 is built from 15 residues. Germline lookup yields CDR1 MDHEN and CDR2 SYDVKM. CDR3 DNA sequence: TGTGCCAGCAGCTCCGGGACAGGGATACCCCACGAGCAGTACTTC. Protein: CASSSGTGIPHEQYF.

This chain connects TRBV6-5 to TRBJ1-4; D is undetermined. V gave up 6 bases and J gave up 8 bases, with 7 bases separating them. The CDR3 totals 11 residues. Per the germline V gene, CDR1 is MNHEY and CDR2 is SVGAGI. This CDR3 reads CASRGDEKLFF. In DNA form, the CDR3 reads TGTGCCAGCAGAGGCGACGAAAAACTGTTTTTT.

J is TRBJ2-7 and V is TRBV30, with TRBD1 matching 8 bases. After removal of 8 bases from V and 5 bases from J, the junction contained 11 bases not matched to a gene. The germline V gene encodes CDR1 GTSNPN and CDR2 SVGIG (reference sequence). This CDR3 comprises 13 residues. The CDR3 loop is CAGPQTGAHEQYF. The DNA for the CDR3 is TGTGCCGGGCCGCAGACAGGGGCCCACGAGCAGTACTTC.

The J gene is TRBJ2-5, the V gene TRBV14; 11 bases are a match to TRBD1. Germline CDR1 is SGHDN and CDR2 is FVKESK. Losses at the gene ends were 4 bases for V and 4 bases for J; bases not matched to a gene: 5. The CDR3 has 15 amino acids. CDR3 amino acids: CASSPDRGLRETQYF. The CDR3 DNA reads as TGTGCCAGCAGCCCGGACAGGGGGCTTAGAGAGACCCAGTACTTC.

The J gene is TRBJ2-2, the V gene TRBV5-4, with TRBD2 matching 12 bases. Germline V gene sequence: CDR1 SGHNT, CDR2 YYREEE (reference sequence). The CDR3 is made up of 17 amino acids. The ends lost 4 bases at V and 4 bases at J; junction bases unmatched: 8. DNA for the CDR3: TGTGCCAGCAGCACCCGGACTAGCGGGGACTTCACCGGGGAGCTGTTTTTT. Its protein is CASSTRTSGDFTGELFF.

This clonotype was seen only a few times. The chain uses TRBV12-3 or TRBV12-4 and TRBJ2-7, with TRBD1 identical over 7 bases. The CDR3 loop spans 15 amino acids. V lost 5 bases to trimming and J lost 2 bases; unmatched junction nucleotides: 9. CDR3: CASSTSGTVTYEQYF. CDR3 nucleotide sequence: TGTGCCAGCAGTACATCCGGGACAGTTACCTACGAGCAGTACTTC.

The V and J genes are TRBV6-1 and TRBJ2-7, with D perhaps matching TRBD1 (6 bases). Looked up from germline, CDR1 is MNHNS and CDR2 is SASEGT. The CDR3 is 15 amino acids. Trimming removed 4 bases at V and 3 bases at J, with 16 bases between. CDR3 bases: TGTGCCAGCAGTGCCGAGGGGGACAACTACTACGAGCAGTACTTC. It codes for CASSAEGDNYYEQYF.

Judged by abundance, this clonotype is large. The genes are TRBV29-1 and TRBJ2-7; no firm D call. This CDR3 comprises 13 residues. Germline V gene data show CDR1 as SQVTM and CDR2 as ANQGSEA. V was trimmed by 1 base and J by 1 base, leaving 8 bases between them. The CDR3 DNA reads TGCAGCGTTGAAGGTGGGGTATCCTACGAGCAGTACTTC. Translation gives CSVEGGVSYEQYF.

The chain couples TRBV6-1 to TRBJ1-1, with TRBD1 matching over 9 bases. Germline-derived CDR1 and CDR2 are MNHNS and SASEGT. Trimming cost V 4 bases and J 0 bases; bases outside gene matches: 6. This CDR3 spans 16 amino acids. The CDR3 DNA sequence: TGTGCCAGCAGTGGTAGACAGGGGGGACTGAACACTGAAGCTTTCTTT. Encoded protein: CASSGRQGGLNTEAFF.

V is TRBV9 and J is TRBJ2-1; D call uncertain. Trimming took 7 bases from V and 3 from J, leaving 17 bases between them. In germline, CDR1 is SGDLS, CDR2 YYNGEE. CDR3 size: 15 residues. This CDR3 reads CASALGFGVYNEQFF. The CDR3 coding sequence is TGTGCCAGCGCCTTAGGCTTTGGGGTCTACAATGAGCAGTTCTTC.

The rearrangement joins TRBV11-1 to TRBJ1-6; D is ambiguous. The V end was cut by 5 bases, the J end by 9 bases, with 11 bases between. The CDR3 loop spans 13 amino acids. The germline V gene encodes CDR1 SGHAT and CDR2 FQDESV (reference sequence). For the CDR3, the DNA is TGTGCCAGCAGCCCGCATGGAGGTTCACCCCTCCACTTT. This encodes CASSPHGGSPLHF.

This clonotype turned up a few times. The chain links TRBV19 to TRBJ1-2, with D hard to call. Germline V gives CDR1 LNHDA, CDR2 SQIVND (reference sequence). V was trimmed by 6 bases and J by 4 bases, leaving 12 bases between them. The CDR3 spans 13 residues. The CDR3 region is CASRTDGSYGYTF. DNA for the CDR3: TGTGCCAGTAGGACCGACGGTAGCTATGGCTACACCTTC.

This clonotype is medium-sized. The chain has TRBV20-1 and TRBJ1-3; D call uncertain. CDR3 length: 11 residues. The V gene lost 5 bases and the J gene lost 0 bases, with 2 bases spanning the gap. Germline V gives CDR1 DFQATT, CDR2 SNEGSKA (reference sequence). CDR3 bases: TGCAGTGCTCCCTCTGGAAACACCATATATTTT. This sequence encodes CSAPSGNTIYF.

V gene TRBV6-4 combines with J gene TRBJ1-2; 8 bases agree with TRBD1. CDR1 and CDR2 from the germline V gene are MRHNA and SNTAGT. CDR3 length: 13 amino acids. The trim removed 0 bases at V and 9 bases at J, leaving 3 bases unmatched. The CDR3 region is CASSDSRQGSYTF. The CDR3 nucleotides read TGTGCCAGCAGTGACTCCCGACAGGGGAGCTACACCTTC.

In its sample, this clonotype is medium-sized. V usage is TRBV19 and J usage is TRBJ1-2; 7 bases match TRBD1. Per germline, CDR1 LNHDA and CDR2 SQIVND (reference sequence). CDR3 size: 13 residues. The junction had 2 bases not matched to a gene; V was cut back by 3 bases and J by 4 bases. CDR3 residues: CASSIGQVYGYTF. The CDR3 DNA is TGTGCCAGTAGTATCGGACAGGTCTATGGCTACACCTTC.

Comments on this clonotype: Just one base apart from a much larger clone, this may be a read error. V usage is TRBV15 and J usage is TRBJ2-7, with D perhaps matching TRBD1 (6 bases). Germline CDR1 LNHNV, CDR2 YYDKDF (reference sequence). This CDR3 has 14 amino acids. Trimming pared 5 bases from V and 3 bases from J, leaving 14 bases between. DNA of the CDR3: TGTGCCACCAGCTACAACACAGGGTGCTACGAGCAGTACTTC. It encodes CATSYNTGCYEQYF.

The rearrangement uses TRBV20-1 and TRBJ1-1; no reliable D call. This CDR3 is built from 15 residues. Germline V gives CDR1 DFQATT, CDR2 SNEGSKA (reference sequence). The V and J ends lost 2 bases and 3 bases respectively, with 16 bases between them. CDR3 nucleotide sequence: TGCAGTGCTAGATCTCCGGAAGGGCAGCACACTGAAGCTTTCTTT. It specifies CSARSPEGQHTEAFF.

The rearrangement uses TRBV2 and TRBJ2-7; perhaps TRBD2 as D (6 bases). V was clipped by 3 bases and J by 4 bases, with 10 bases between them. CDR1 and CDR2 from the germline V gene are SNHLY and FYNNEI. This CDR3 comprises 13 residues. CDR3: CASSDPGGYEQYV. In nucleotides, the CDR3 is TGTGCCAGCAGTGATCCCGGGGGATACGAGCAGTACGTC.

The table lists this clonotype with a count of one. This sequence joins TRBV6-2 or TRBV6-3 and TRBJ1-5; D uncertain. Trimming pared 0 bases from V and 5 bases from J, leaving 8 bases between. The CDR3 consists of 14 residues. Germline V lookup: CDR1 MNHEY, CDR2 SVGEGT. DNA for the CDR3: TGTGCCAGCAGTTACTCGAAGTGGGATCAGCCCCAGCATTTT. Translating gives CASSYSKWDQPQHF.

This sequence joins TRBV28 and TRBJ2-5; perhaps D is TRBD1 or TRBD2 (5 bases each). The CDR3 contains 12 residues. CDR1 MDHEN and CDR2 SYDVKM come from the germline V gene. V lost 7 bases to trimming and J lost 0 bases, with 6 bases between them. The CDR3 protein is CASTGHQETQYF. For the CDR3, the DNA is TGTGCCAGCACGGGACACCAAGAGACCCAGTACTTC.

This clonotype was seen a few times. The chain links TRBV7-6 to TRBJ1-1; D not resolved. Germline values: CDR1 SGHVS, CDR2 FNYEAQ. This CDR3 is built from 13 residues. V lost 4 bases to trimming and J lost 1 base, with 7 bases between them. The DNA of the CDR3 is TGTGCCAGCAGCTCCCAGGCGAACACTGAAGCTTTCTTT. It specifies CASSSQANTEAFF.

This clonotype was detected only a few times. The J gene is TRBJ2-1, the V gene TRBV28, with 8 nucleotides matching TRBD1. The CDR3 has 14 residues. Per the germline V gene, CDR1 is MDHEN and CDR2 is SYDVKM. The CDR3 sequence: CASRTSQGADEQFF. The CDR3 DNA reads TGTGCTAGCCGAACCTCCCAGGGGGCAGATGAGCAGTTCTTC.

V gene TRBV11-2 combines with J gene TRBJ1-2; D gene ambiguous. Germline assignment: CDR1 SGHAT and CDR2 FQNNGV. The CDR3 loop spans 14 amino acids. V was cut by 3 bases and J by 0 bases, with 8 bases left in between. The CDR3 here is CASSFGTANYGYTF. CDR3 bases: TGTGCCAGCAGCTTCGGTACAGCTAACTATGGCTACACCTTC.

As to this clonotype: A much larger clone sits a single nucleotide away, making a read error possible. The V and J genes are TRBV6-5 and TRBJ1-2, with TRBD1 matching 7 bases. Losses at the gene ends were 5 bases for V and 10 bases for J; bases not matched to a gene: 16. Germline lookup yields CDR1 MNHEY and CDR2 SVGAGI. This CDR3 region has 15 residues. The CDR3 here is CASSRAGTALEVYTF. CDR3 DNA: TGTGCCAGCAGTAGGGCCGGGACAGCCCTCGAGGTCTACACCTTC.

The chain uses TRBV6-2 or TRBV6-3 and TRBJ2-3; 11 positions agree with TRBD2. Germline trimming cut 2 bases from V and 6 bases from J; bases unmatched to any gene: 10. In germline, CDR1 is MNHEY, CDR2 SVGEGT. CDR3 length equals 17 residues. The CDR3 coding sequence is TGTGCCAGCAGTTACGTGATAGCGGGGGGGACCTCGGATACGCAGTATTTT. This gives the protein CASSYVIAGGTSDTQYF.